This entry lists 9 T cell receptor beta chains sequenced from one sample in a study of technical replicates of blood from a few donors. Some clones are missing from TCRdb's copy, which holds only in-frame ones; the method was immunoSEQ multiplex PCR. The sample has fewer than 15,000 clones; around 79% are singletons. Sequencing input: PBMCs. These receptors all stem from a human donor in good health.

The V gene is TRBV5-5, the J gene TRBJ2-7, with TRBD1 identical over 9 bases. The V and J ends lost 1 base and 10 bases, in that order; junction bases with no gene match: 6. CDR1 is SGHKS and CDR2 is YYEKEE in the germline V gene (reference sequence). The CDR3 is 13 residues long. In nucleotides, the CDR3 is TGTGCCAGCAGCTTGAGGGACAGGGTATCCCAGTACTTC. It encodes CASSLRDRVSQYF.

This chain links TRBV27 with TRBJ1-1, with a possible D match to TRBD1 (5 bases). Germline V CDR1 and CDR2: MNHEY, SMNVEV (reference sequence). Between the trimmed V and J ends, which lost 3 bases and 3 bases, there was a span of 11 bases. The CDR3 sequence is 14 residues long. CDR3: CASSFDSLYTEAFF. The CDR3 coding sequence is TGTGCCAGCAGTTTTGACAGTCTGTACACTGAAGCTTTCTTT.

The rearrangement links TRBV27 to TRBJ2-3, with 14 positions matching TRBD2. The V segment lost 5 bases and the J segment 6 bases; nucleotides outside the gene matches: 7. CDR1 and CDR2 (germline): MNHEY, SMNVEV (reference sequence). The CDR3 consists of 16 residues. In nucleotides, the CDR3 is TGTGCCAGCAGTACAGGATGGACTAGCGGGAGGGATACGCAGTATTTT. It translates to CASSTGWTSGRDTQYF.

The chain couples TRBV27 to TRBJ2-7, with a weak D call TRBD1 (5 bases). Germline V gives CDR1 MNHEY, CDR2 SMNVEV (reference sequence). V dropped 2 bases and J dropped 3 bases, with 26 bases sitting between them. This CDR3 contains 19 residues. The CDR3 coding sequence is TGTGCCAGCAGTTTAACGACCCTAGGATTGGGCAGGGAAGACTACGAGCAGTACTTC. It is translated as CASSLTTLGLGREDYEQYF.

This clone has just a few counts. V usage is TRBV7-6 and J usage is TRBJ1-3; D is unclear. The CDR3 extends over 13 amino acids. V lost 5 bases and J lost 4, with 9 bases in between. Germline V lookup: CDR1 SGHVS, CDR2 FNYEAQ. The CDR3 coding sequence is TGTGCCAGCAGCGCCAACTGGGGAAACACCATATATTTT. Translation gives CASSANWGNTIYF.

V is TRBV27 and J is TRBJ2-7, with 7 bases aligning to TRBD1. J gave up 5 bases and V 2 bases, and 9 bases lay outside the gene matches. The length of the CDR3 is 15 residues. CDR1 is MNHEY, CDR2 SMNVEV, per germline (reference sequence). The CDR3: CASSLKDRVFHEQYF. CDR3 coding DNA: TGTGCCAGCAGTTTAAAAGACAGGGTCTTCCACGAGCAGTACTTC.

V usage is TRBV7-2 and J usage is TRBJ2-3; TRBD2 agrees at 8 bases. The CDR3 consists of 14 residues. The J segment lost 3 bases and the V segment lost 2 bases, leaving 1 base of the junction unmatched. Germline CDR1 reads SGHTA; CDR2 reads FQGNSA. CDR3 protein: CASSLSGSTDTQYF. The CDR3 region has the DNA TGTGCCAGCAGCTTAAGCGGGAGTACAGATACGCAGTATTTT.

In DNA form, the CDR3 reads TGTGCCAGCAGCTTAGAAACTAGCGGAAACTACGAGCAGTACTTC. Its translation: CASSLETSGNYEQYF. The rearrangement joins TRBV11-2 to TRBJ2-7; TRBD2 matches at 8 bases. This CDR3 spans 15 amino acids. Germline loops: CDR1 SGHAT, CDR2 FQNNGV. J gave up 3 bases and V 0 bases, and 4 bases lay outside the gene matches.

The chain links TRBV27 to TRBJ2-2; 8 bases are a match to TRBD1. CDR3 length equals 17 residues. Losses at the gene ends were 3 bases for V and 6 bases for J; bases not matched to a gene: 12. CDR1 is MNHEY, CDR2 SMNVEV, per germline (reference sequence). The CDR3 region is CASSFSWDRRTSGELFF. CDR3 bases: TGTGCCAGCAGTTTTTCTTGGGACAGGAGAACCTCCGGGGAGCTGTTTTTT.